The next 10 T cell receptor beta chains were all read from a single sample in a study of cytomegalovirus exposure and HLA in healthy donors. The PCR made use of 60 Vbeta and 13 Jbeta primers. The repertoire was sequenced with immunoSEQ multiplex PCR; TCRdb's copy has only in-frame clones and lacks some. The sample contains about 130,000 clones, 83% of which appear only once. The sequenced material came from PBMCs. These receptor sequences come from a woman aged 40 to 55 in good health and CMV-seropositive.

The V and J genes are TRBV6-5 and TRBJ2-3; D uncertain. The CDR3 is 15 amino acids. Germline V gene lookup returns CDR1 MNHEY and CDR2 SVGAGI. The V end was cut by 5 bases, the J end by 1 base, with 13 bases between. The CDR3 nucleotides read TGTGCCAGCAGTACCAGGTGGATTGGCACAGATACGCAGTATTTT. This gives the protein CASSTRWIGTDTQYF.

In this sample, this clone turned up a few times. The J gene is TRBJ2-7, the V gene TRBV9; D perhaps matches TRBD2 (5 bases). Trimming shortened V by 0 bases and J by 5 bases, and 18 bases separated the two germline ends. This CDR3 spans 16 amino acids. Germline V lookup: CDR1 SGDLS, CDR2 YYNGEE. The CDR3 sequence: CASSVGTPVEGDEQYF. CDR3 sequence (DNA): TGTGCCAGCAGCGTAGGAACCCCTGTCGAGGGTGACGAGCAGTACTTC.

This clone was picked up one time. The rearrangement links TRBV2 to TRBJ2-4; TRBD2 agrees at 8 bases. The CDR3 totals 13 residues. J gave up 6 bases and V 7 bases, and 5 bases lay outside the gene matches. CDR1 SNHLY and CDR2 FYNNEI come from the germline V gene. The DNA for the CDR3 is TGTGCCAGCATAGAGAGCGGGGGAAACATTCAGTACTTC. Encoded protein: CASIESGGNIQYF.

This chain uses TRBV7-2 with TRBJ1-6; 7 bases fit TRBD1. The CDR3 runs 14 residues. The V gene end was trimmed by 6 bases and the J gene end by 9 bases; junction bases not matched to a gene: 8. The germline V gene encodes CDR1 SGHTA and CDR2 FQGNSA. The CDR3 nucleotides are TGTGCCAGCAGTTCAGGGACAGTTTTTTCACCCCTCCACTTT. Amino acids: CASSSGTVFSPLHF.

This clone was counted a single time. CDR3 loop: CASSRPDRIFGYTF. The DNA for the CDR3 is TGTGCCAGCAGTAGACCAGACAGGATCTTTGGCTACACCTTC. The chain links TRBV6-5 to TRBJ1-2; D might be TRBD1 (6 bases). This CDR3 has 14 residues. Germline V lookup: CDR1 MNHEY, CDR2 SVGAGI. V lost 5 bases to trimming and J lost 7 bases, with 17 bases between them.

About this clone: A read error may account for a junction end that differs from germline. The rearrangement links TRBV7-9 to TRBJ1-4, with 7 nucleotides matching TRBD1. Per germline, CDR1 SEHNR and CDR2 FQNEAQ (reference sequence). This CDR3 spans 16 amino acids. The CDR3 loop reads CSSSRGTAATNEKLFF. CDR3 DNA sequence: TGTTCCAGCAGCCGCGGGACAGCTGCAACTAATGAAAAACTGTTTTTT.

Regarding this clone: Other nucleotide sequences in the sample specify the same CDR3. The V gene is TRBV2, the J gene TRBJ2-6; TRBD1 matches at 7 bases. After removal of 6 bases from V and 4 bases from J, the junction contained 6 bases not matched to a gene. This CDR3 is built from 15 residues. Germline-derived CDR1 and CDR2 are SNHLY and FYNNEI. The CDR3 loop reads CASSDRVSGANVLTF. CDR3 bases: TGTGCCAGCAGCGACAGGGTGTCCGGGGCCAACGTCCTGACTTTC. Together with reference TRBV2 and TRBJ2-6, the CDR3 gives the full variable domain: EPEVTQTPSHQVTQMGQEVILRCVPISNHLYFYWYRQILGQKVEFLVSFYNNEISEKSEIFDDQFSVERPDGSNFTLKIRSTKLEDSAMYFCASSDRVSGANVLTFGAGSRLTVL.

A note on this clone: One end of the junction fails to match germline, which may point to a read error. This sequence joins TRBV5-6 and TRBJ2-5, with 8 bases aligning to TRBD1. Germline CDR1 SGHDT, CDR2 YYEEEE. The CDR3 loop spans 15 amino acids. The CDR3 here is CASRLGQVNRETQYF. The CDR3 DNA follows: TGTGCCAGCAGATTGGGACAGGTAAACCGAGAGACCCAGTACTTC.

This clone was recorded once. The chain uses TRBV9 and TRBJ2-2; 10 bases fit TRBD2. Trimming cost V 1 base and J 6 bases; bases outside gene matches: 3. This CDR3 is built from 15 residues. Germline lookup yields CDR1 SGDLS and CDR2 YYNGEE. The CDR3 nucleotides read TGTGCCAGCAGCGTACTAGCGGGAGTTTCCGGGGAGCTGTTTTTT. Amino acids: CASSVLAGVSGELFF.

The rearrangement joins TRBV19 to TRBJ2-1; TRBD1 matches 8 bases. The CDR3 is 14 amino acids. Germline-derived CDR1 and CDR2 are LNHDA and SQIVND (reference sequence). Trimming took 6 bases from V and 5 from J; bases not matched to a gene: 6. The CDR3 DNA is TGTGCCAGTAGGGCTCAGGGGGCCCACAATGAGCAGTTCTTC. Protein product: CASRAQGAHNEQFF.